These 23 T cell receptor beta chains share one sample of origin, sequenced in a study of blood T cell repertoires in COVID-19. Data came from immunoSEQ multiplex PCR; TCRdb stores just in-frame clones and leaves some out. The profile covers under 200,000 clones, with 87% appearing a single time and around 2.7% taken by the ten largest. Sequencing was performed on peripheral blood. Every receptor here comes from a man in his forties with active or convalescent COVID-19.

Written as DNA, the CDR3 is TGCAGCGTTGCCCCACAGGGGGTGAGCTCCTACGAGCAGTACTTC. Its translation: CSVAPQGVSSYEQYF. This chain joins TRBV29-1 and TRBJ2-7, with 8 bases that match TRBD1. J lost 0 bases, V lost 4 bases, and 8 bases had no gene match. CDR1 and CDR2 (germline): SQVTM, ANQGSEA. The CDR3 runs 15 residues.

The chain has TRBV5-1 and TRBJ1-5; TRBD1 matches 7 bases. Trimming removed 4 bases from V and 0 bases from J; junction bases left unmatched: 4. CDR1 is SGHRS, CDR2 YFSETQ, per germline. The CDR3 runs 15 residues. The CDR3 DNA reads as TGCGCCAGCAGCGTGACAGGGAATAGCAATCAGCCCCAGCATTTT. This sequence encodes CASSVTGNSNQPQHF.

The rearrangement links TRBV7-8 to TRBJ1-4, with 7 bases identical to TRBD1. V shed 5 bases and J 5 bases; nucleotides not matched to a gene: 8. The CDR3 runs 15 residues. From germline, CDR1 is SGHVS and CDR2 FQNEAQ. The CDR3 loop reads CASSDGQDQNEKLFF. The CDR3, as DNA: TGTGCCAGCAGCGACGGACAGGACCAGAATGAAAAACTGTTTTTT.

This chain uses TRBV19 with TRBJ2-7; TRBD1 aligns across 7 bases. The CDR3 consists of 13 residues. The germline CDR1 and CDR2 sequences are LNHDA and SQIVND (reference sequence). V lost 4 bases to trimming and J lost 4 bases; unmatched junction nucleotides: 4. The CDR3 coding sequence is TGTGCCAGTAGTACTCTACAGGGGTACGAGCAGTACTTC. It yields the protein CASSTLQGYEQYF.

This clone showed up just once. This chain links TRBV11-1 with TRBJ2-2, with D unclear. The CDR3 is 13 amino acids. The germline V gene encodes CDR1 SGHAT and CDR2 FQDESV (reference sequence). Deletions cut 3 bases from V and 5 bases from J, with 7 bases between. The CDR3 sequence: CASSFVYTGELFF. The CDR3 DNA is TGTGCCAGCAGCTTTGTCTATACCGGGGAGCTGTTTTTT.

This clone came up a few times. The chain employs TRBV3-1 (or the pseudogene TRBV3-2) and TRBJ1-1; TRBD1 might be the D (6 bases). Deletions cut 4 bases from V and 2 bases from J, with 14 bases between. This CDR3 region has 15 residues. Germline CDR1 and CDR2: LGHDT and YNNKEL (reference sequence). CDR3 bases: TGTGCCAGCAGCCCAAGCGGGGGGCGAAACACTGAAGCTTTCTTT. Translated, it gives CASSPSGGRNTEAFF.

The chain carries TRBV2 and TRBJ2-3, with 12 bases lining up with TRBD2. Germline CDR1 and CDR2: SNHLY and FYNNEI. The CDR3 has 15 amino acids. Losses at the gene ends were 5 bases for V and 3 bases for J; bases not matched to a gene: 3. This CDR3 is CASSLAGGLTDTQYF. The CDR3 nucleotides read TGTGCCAGCAGTCTAGCGGGGGGGCTGACAGATACGCAGTATTTT.

V is TRBV27 and J is TRBJ2-3; 10 nucleotides align to TRBD2. Germline V CDR1 and CDR2: MNHEY, SMNVEV (reference sequence). The CDR3 loop spans 17 amino acids. J gave up 8 bases and V 5 bases, and 16 bases lay outside the gene matches. Here the CDR3 DNA reads TGTGCCAGCAGTCGCAAAGCGGGACTAGCGTATGACGGTACGCAGTATTTT. This encodes CASSRKAGLAYDGTQYF.

This rearrangement joins TRBV18 to TRBJ1-1, with 10 bases identical to TRBD1. Germline trimming cut 3 bases from V and 6 bases from J; bases unmatched to any gene: 4. Looked up from germline, CDR1 is KGHSH and CDR2 is LQKENI. The CDR3 extends over 14 amino acids. The CDR3 region is CASSPQGQGAEAFF. CDR3 sequence (DNA): TGTGCCAGCTCACCCCAAGGACAGGGGGCTGAAGCTTTCTTT.

This clone was counted a single time. The chain carries TRBV3-1 (or the pseudogene TRBV3-2) and TRBJ2-3, with TRBD2 identical over 9 bases. V trimming: 1 base; J trimming: 4 bases; junction bases outside the gene matches: 12. The CDR3 loop spans 18 amino acids. Germline CDR1 LGHDT, CDR2 YNNKEL (reference sequence). The CDR3 DNA reads as TGTGCCAGCAGCCAAGCCACTTGGACTAGCGTAGAATCAGATACGCAGTATTTT. This translates into CASSQATWTSVESDTQYF.

The chain combines TRBV19 with TRBJ1-2; D uncertain. The germline V and J ends were trimmed by 1 base and 2 bases, with 8 bases remaining between them. Looked up from germline, CDR1 is LNHDA and CDR2 is SQIVND (reference sequence). The CDR3 is 14 residues long. The CDR3 coding sequence is TGTGCCAGTAGTATAGCGGAACAGAACTATGGCTACACCTTC. The encoded protein is CASSIAEQNYGYTF.

This clone came up many times. This rearrangement joins TRBV10-3 to TRBJ2-1; 12 positions match TRBD1. There are 15 residues in the CDR3. Trimming removed 2 bases from V and 8 bases from J; junction bases left unmatched: 4. Germline CDR1 reads ENHRY; CDR2 reads SYGVKD. CDR3 in DNA: TGTGCCATCAGTGAGCCGGGACAGGGGGCCGATGAGCAGTTCTTC. Residues: CAISEPGQGADEQFF.

The V call is TRBV7-9, the J call TRBJ1-3, with D possibly being TRBD1 (6 bases). Germline CDR1 and CDR2: SEHNR and FQNEAQ (reference sequence). This CDR3 contains 16 residues. Trimming cost V 5 bases and J 1 base, with 15 bases left between them. The CDR3 nucleotides read TGTGCCAGCAGCCCCAACAGGGAGTTGTCTGGAAACACCATATATTTT. It specifies CASSPNRELSGNTIYF.

This CDR3 reads CASRDVGMSSGNTIYF. CDR3 DNA: TGCGCCAGCAGGGACGTCGGGATGAGCTCTGGAAACACCATATATTTT. The chain is built from TRBV5-1 and TRBJ1-3; no clear D gene. The CDR3 runs 16 residues. V lost 5 bases and J 0 bases, leaving 15 bases between the germline ends. CDR1 is SGHRS, CDR2 YFSETQ, per germline. Variable domain in full (rest from reference TRBV5-1 and TRBJ1-3): KAGVTQTPRYLIKTRGQQVTLSCSPISGHRSVSWYQQTPGQGLQFLFEYFSETQRNKGNFPGRFSGRQFSNSRSEMNVSTLELGDSALYLCASRDVGMSSGNTIYFGEGSWLTVV.

The chain has TRBV2 and TRBJ2-5; D not certain. The CDR3 sequence is 14 residues long. Trimming cost V 4 bases and J 4 bases, with 13 bases left between them. Germline lookup yields CDR1 SNHLY and CDR2 FYNNEI. CDR3 sequence (DNA): TGTGCCAGCAGTGGAGTCTCTATCGGAGAGACCCAGTACTTC. It encodes CASSGVSIGETQYF.

The V gene is TRBV7-8, the J gene TRBJ1-2, with 7 bases matching TRBD1. CDR1 SGHVS and CDR2 FQNEAQ come from the germline V gene. The CDR3 is 15 residues long. Trimming cost V 5 bases and J 6 bases; bases outside gene matches: 12. Written as DNA, the CDR3 is TGTGCCAGCAGCCAGGCGTGGAGGGGGCCGGATGGCTACACCTTC. This codes for CASSQAWRGPDGYTF.

Only one count was recorded for this clone. This chain uses TRBV19 with TRBJ1-1; D gene unclear. Germline CDR1 reads LNHDA; CDR2 reads SQIVND (reference sequence). V lost 3 bases, J lost 5 bases, and 10 bases lay in between. This CDR3 is built from 13 residues. CDR3: CASSMAILTEAFF. CDR3 nucleotides: TGTGCCAGTAGTATGGCCATTCTTACTGAAGCTTTCTTT.

The V gene is TRBV27, the J gene TRBJ1-6, with D possibly TRBD1 on 5 matching bases. The germline gives CDR1 MNHEY, CDR2 SMNVEV (reference sequence). Trimming shortened V by 2 bases and J by 5 bases, and 10 bases separated the two germline ends. The CDR3 sequence is 15 residues long. CDR3 nucleotides: TGTGCCAGCAGTTTAGGGCAGGGCAATAATTCACCCCTCCACTTT. Its protein product is CASSLGQGNNSPLHF.

The chain couples TRBV5-8 to TRBJ1-2; 10 nucleotides match TRBD1. Germline V lookup: CDR1 SGHTS, CDR2 YDEGEE. V dropped 4 bases and J dropped 1; count of bases not matched to a gene: 4. CDR3 length equals 15 residues. The CDR3 DNA sequence: TGTGCCAGCAGCCTCGACAGGGGGCGTAACTATGGCTACACCTTC. Translation: CASSLDRGRNYGYTF.

This clone has just one count. This chain links TRBV10-2 with TRBJ2-3, with 11 positions matching TRBD2. V lost 3 bases and J lost 6; bases outside the gene matches: 5. In germline, CDR1 is WSHSY, CDR2 SAAADI. CDR3 length: 15 residues. The CDR3 is CASSDASGGPDTQYF. The CDR3 region has the DNA TGCGCCAGCAGTGATGCTAGCGGGGGGCCCGATACGCAGTATTTT.

This clone was seen a single time. The rearrangement links TRBV2 to TRBJ1-4; 8 positions match TRBD1. The ends lost 5 bases at V and 6 bases at J; junction bases unmatched: 8. The CDR3 is made up of 15 amino acids. The V gene's germline CDR1 is SNHLY and CDR2 FYNNEI. This CDR3 is CASSPQGARDEKLFF. CDR3 nucleotide sequence: TGTGCCAGCAGTCCCCAGGGGGCGCGGGATGAAAAACTGTTTTTT.

The chain employs TRBV27 and TRBJ1-1; a weak D match, TRBD1 (5 bases). The ends were cut back, 4 bases at V and 5 bases at J, with 17 bases in the middle. Germline lookup yields CDR1 MNHEY and CDR2 SMNVEV (reference sequence). This CDR3 region has 15 residues. CDR3 amino acids: CASSSPFGGGTEAFF. CDR3 bases: TGTGCCAGCAGTTCGCCCTTTGGGGGGGGGACTGAAGCTTTCTTT.

The genes are TRBV18 and TRBJ2-7; 7 nucleotides line up with TRBD1. Germline V lookup: CDR1 KGHSH, CDR2 LQKENI. This CDR3 has 15 residues. Trimming at V came to 2 bases and at J to 3 bases, leaving 7 bases not matched to a gene. For the CDR3, the DNA is TGTGCCAGCTCACCAGCGACAGGGACCTACTACGAGCAGTACTTC. Its protein product is CASSPATGTYYEQYF.